Below are 32 T cell receptor beta chains sequenced from a single sample in a study of T cell repertoires in cytomegalovirus infection. The antigens for these receptors are not known. MiXCR, applied by TCRdb to the reads, yields one record per CDR3 protein. The table includes 250,000 to 400,000 distinct CDR3 sequences, 20% to 30% detected once. Here the sequenced sample was cultured PBMCs, taken from culture after CMV antigen stimulation. Receptors were obtained from a human donor in good health (CMV status not recorded). Some clones in this sample may be carry-over from other donors' samples.

The chain carries TRBV10-3 and TRBJ2-2, with unresolved D. Deletions cut 0 bases from V and 5 bases from J, with 7 bases between. CDR3 length: 14 amino acids. From germline, CDR1 is ENHRY and CDR2 SYGVKD. The CDR3 DNA is TGTGCCATCAGTGAGTCAGGAAGGACCGGGGAGCTGTTTTTT. Residues: CAISESGRTGELFF.

The chain has TRBV15 and TRBJ2-2; 7 nucleotides line up with TRBD1. With 0 bases clipped from V and 10 bases from J, the junction kept 11 bases outside the gene matches. There are 16 residues in the CDR3. Germline assignment: CDR1 LNHNV and CDR2 YYDKDF (reference sequence). In nucleotides, the CDR3 is TGTGCCACCAGCAGAGATGCCGTTAGGGGGCGGACGGAGCTGTTTTTT. Residues: CATSRDAVRGRTELFF.

CDR3 DNA sequence: TGTGCCAGCAGCTCACAGGTTATGAACACTGAAGCTTTCTTT. It yields the protein CASSSQVMNTEAFF. This chain joins TRBV7-2 and TRBJ1-1; weak D call: TRBD1 (5 bases). Germline CDR1 is SGHTA and CDR2 is FQGNSA. The CDR3 consists of 14 residues. V shed 4 bases and J shed 0 bases, with 9 bases lying between them. Drawing the rest from reference TRBV7-2 and TRBJ1-1, the complete variable domain is GAGVSQSPSNKVTEKGKDVELRCDPISGHTALYWYRQSLGQGLEFLIYFQGNSAPDKSGLPSDRFSAERTGGSVSTLTIQRTQQEDSAVYLCASSSQVMNTEAFFGQGTRLTVV.

This clonotype showed up many times. The chain links TRBV7-2 to TRBJ2-7; TRBD2 might be the D (5 bases). The V gene lost 0 bases and the J gene lost 0 bases, with 15 bases spanning the gap. The germline CDR1 and CDR2 sequences are SGHTA and FQGNSA. The CDR3 runs to 17 residues. DNA for the CDR3: TGTGCCAGCAGCTTAGCGCGCGGACTTTCTTACTCCTACGAGCAGTACTTC. Its protein product is CASSLARGLSYSYEQYF.

V gene TRBV6-2 or TRBV6-3 combines with J gene TRBJ1-1; a weak D match, TRBD1 (5 bases). CDR3 length equals 14 residues. With 6 bases removed from V and 1 base from J, the gap between germline ends came to 12 bases. Germline CDR1 is MNHEY and CDR2 is SVGEGT. The chain's CDR3 is CASRDDSSNTEAFF. CDR3 coding DNA: TGTGCCAGCAGAGACGACAGCTCGAACACTGAAGCTTTCTTT.

This chain uses TRBV28 with TRBJ1-6, with 10 bases fitting TRBD1. The CDR3 spans 16 residues. V lost 5 bases, J lost 7 bases, and 8 bases stayed unmatched. CDR1 and CDR2 from the germline V gene are MDHEN and SYDVKM. This CDR3 is CASSPRQGANNSPLHF. In DNA form, the CDR3 reads TGTGCCAGCAGTCCAAGACAGGGGGCGAACAATTCACCCCTCCACTTT.

The rearrangement uses TRBV29-1 and TRBJ2-3; possible D gene TRBD2, 6 bases. The CDR3 loop spans 12 amino acids. Trimming removed 6 bases at V and 5 bases at J, with 12 bases between. Germline CDR1 is SQVTM and CDR2 is ANQGSEA. CDR3 protein: CSVEGLGDTQYF. The CDR3 DNA follows: TGCAGCGTCGAGGGACTGGGAGATACGCAGTATTTT.

The chain is built from TRBV20-1 and TRBJ2-7; unclear D gene. V lost 5 bases and J 0 bases, leaving 14 bases between the germline ends. This CDR3 comprises 14 residues. Germline V CDR1 and CDR2: DFQATT, SNEGSKA (reference sequence). The CDR3 protein is CSALDITFSYEQYF. For the CDR3, the DNA is TGCAGTGCTCTTGACATAACCTTCTCCTACGAGCAGTACTTC.

The rearrangement links TRBV19 to TRBJ1-2, with D possibly being TRBD1 (5 bases). CDR3 length: 14 amino acids. CDR1 is LNHDA, CDR2 SQIVND, per germline (reference sequence). Trimming left V 7 bases short and J 6 bases short, with 18 bases between. This CDR3 reads CASIPGPGGDGYTF. The DNA of the CDR3 is TGTGCCAGTATCCCCGGACCCGGAGGGGATGGCTACACCTTC. Looking up the rest from reference TRBV19 and TRBJ1-2 gives the full variable domain: DGGITQSPKYLFRKEGQNVTLSCEQNLNHDAMYWYRQDPGQGLRLIYYSQIVNDFQKGDIAEGYSVSREKKESFPLTVTSAQKNPTAFYLCASIPGPGGDGYTFGSGTRLTVV.

This clonotype was detected a few times. This chain links TRBV19 with TRBJ1-4; TRBD1 matches 7 bases. V shed 4 bases, J shed 7 bases, and the junction held 6 bases outside the gene matches. The length of the CDR3 is 14 residues. Germline V gene data show CDR1 as LNHDA and CDR2 as SQIVND (reference sequence). CDR3 amino acids: CASSTRQGGEKLFF. Written as DNA, the CDR3 is TGTGCCAGTAGTACCCGACAGGGTGGTGAAAAACTGTTTTTT.

The chain's CDR3 is CAWRAGYNYEQYF. CDR3 DNA sequence: TGTGCCTGGAGAGCGGGATATAATTACGAGCAGTACTTC. V is TRBV30 and J is TRBJ2-7, with 7 bases fitting TRBD2. The V gene end was trimmed by 3 bases and the J gene end by 4 bases; junction bases not matched to a gene: 6. This CDR3 contains 13 residues. Germline CDR1 and CDR2: GTSNPN and SVGIG (reference sequence).

The chain carries TRBV27 and TRBJ2-2; 7 nucleotides line up with TRBD2. The J segment lost 7 bases and the V segment lost 2 bases, leaving 4 bases of the junction unmatched. The CDR3 sequence is 14 residues long. The germline CDR1 and CDR2 sequences are MNHEY and SMNVEV (reference sequence). As DNA, the CDR3 is TGTGCCAGCAGTTTAAGGCGGGAGATCGGGGAGCTGTTTTTT. This sequence encodes CASSLRREIGELFF.

The chain uses TRBV7-2 and TRBJ2-2; D is ambiguous. Trimming took 10 bases from V and 0 from J, leaving 9 bases between them. The CDR3 consists of 13 residues. Germline V gene lookup returns CDR1 SGHTA and CDR2 FQGNSA. The CDR3 DNA sequence: TGTGCCAAAGCAGCCGCGAACACCGGGGAGCTGTTTTTT. Encoded protein: CAKAAANTGELFF.

J is TRBJ2-1 and V is TRBV5-1; D assignment may be TRBD1 or TRBD2 (6 bases each). V was clipped by 0 bases and J by 5 bases, with 12 bases between them. This CDR3 is built from 15 residues. CDR1 is SGHRS and CDR2 is YFSETQ in the germline V gene. The CDR3 loop is CASSLVGASDNEQFF. CDR3 coding DNA: TGCGCCAGCAGCTTGGTGGGGGCTAGCGACAATGAGCAGTTCTTC. Filled out from reference TRBV5-1 and TRBJ2-1, the complete variable domain reads KAGVTQTPRYLIKTRGQQVTLSCSPISGHRSVSWYQQTPGQGLQFLFEYFSETQRNKGNFPGRFSGRQFSNSRSEMNVSTLELGDSALYLCASSLVGASDNEQFFGPGTRLTVL.

This clonotype has more than one count but fewer than ten. J is TRBJ1-1 and V is TRBV5-8, with D possibly TRBD1 on 5 matching bases. Trimming took off 0 bases at V and 5 bases at J, with 11 bases between the two ends. Per germline, CDR1 SGHTS and CDR2 YDEGEE. The CDR3 spans 14 residues. The CDR3 DNA reads as TGTGCCAGCAGCTTGGAGGGGCGCGGAACTGAAGCTTTCTTT. Translating it yields CASSLEGRGTEAFF.

This clonotype was detected only a few times. The chain is built from TRBV25-1 and TRBJ1-1; D gene uncertain. Germline V gene lookup returns CDR1 MGHDK and CDR2 SYGVNS. The CDR3 length is 13 residues. The germline V and J ends were trimmed by 1 base and 8 bases, with 11 bases remaining between them. Here the CDR3 reads CASSESPYLEAFF. CDR3 DNA sequence: TGTGCCAGCAGTGAATCCCCTTACTTAGAAGCTTTCTTT.

The genes are TRBV10-3 and TRBJ2-5; D perhaps matches TRBD2 (5 bases). The CDR3 covers 13 residues. V was shortened by 7 bases and J by 2 bases, with 11 bases between the two germline ends. Per germline, CDR1 ENHRY and CDR2 SYGVKD. CDR3 coding DNA: TGTGCCATCAATAGCGCGGAGCAAGAGACCCAGTACTTC. Protein sequence: CAINSAEQETQYF.

CDR3 residues: CASIQTSGSHNEQFF. The CDR3 DNA follows: TGCGCCAGCATCCAGACTAGCGGGAGCCACAATGAGCAGTTCTTC. The chain couples TRBV5-1 to TRBJ2-1; 12 bases line up with TRBD2. V gave up 6 bases and J gave up 5 bases; unmatched junction bases: 6. CDR3 length: 15 residues. Germline CDR1 SGHRS, CDR2 YFSETQ.

The chain carries TRBV2 and TRBJ2-1, with TRBD2 matching over 7 bases. With V trimmed by 5 bases and J by 2 bases, 6 bases remained unmatched. CDR1 and CDR2 from the germline V gene are SNHLY and FYNNEI. The CDR3 sequence is 15 residues long. The CDR3 DNA reads as TGTGCCAGCAGTAACCGGGACTACCCCTACAATGAGCAGTTCTTC. Translating gives CASSNRDYPYNEQFF. The entire variable domain, with the rest obtained from reference TRBV2 and TRBJ2-1, is as follows: EPEVTQTPSHQVTQMGQEVILRCVPISNHLYFYWYRQILGQKVEFLVSFYNNEISEKSEIFDDQFSVERPDGSNFTLKIRSTKLEDSAMYFCASSNRDYPYNEQFFGPGTRLTVL.

The chain has TRBV19 and TRBJ2-2; 9 bases map to TRBD2. Germline V gene sequence: CDR1 LNHDA, CDR2 SQIVND (reference sequence). This CDR3 contains 13 residues. V shed 11 bases and J 5 bases; nucleotides not matched to a gene: 6. Written as DNA, the CDR3 is TGTGCCTGCAGCGGGAGGAGTACCGGGGAGCTGTTTTTT. Translation gives CACSGRSTGELFF.

This chain joins TRBV29-1 and TRBJ1-1; possibly TRBD1 for D (6 bases). The CDR3 extends over 13 amino acids. Between the trimmed V and J ends, which lost 6 bases and 2 bases, there was a span of 13 bases. In germline, CDR1 is SQVTM, CDR2 ANQGSEA. CDR3 coding DNA: TGCAGCGTGAATGGACAGTCAAACACTGAAGCTTTCTTT. Its translation: CSVNGQSNTEAFF.

The chain uses TRBV6-2 or TRBV6-3 and TRBJ1-5; D gene unclear. Germline-derived CDR1 and CDR2 are MNHEY and SVGEGT. The CDR3 spans 14 residues. V lost 2 bases and J lost 0, with 5 bases in between. CDR3 protein: CASSYEDSNQPQHF. As DNA, the CDR3 is TGTGCCAGCAGTTACGAGGATAGCAATCAGCCCCAGCATTTT.

The chain combines TRBV20-1 with TRBJ1-6; weak D call: TRBD1 (5 bases). This CDR3 comprises 15 residues. The V and J ends lost 6 bases and 3 bases respectively, with 15 bases between them. Germline loops: CDR1 DFQATT, CDR2 SNEGSKA (reference sequence). The DNA of the CDR3 is TGCAGTGCCCTCAGGGTAGGGCTCTATAATTCACCCCTCCACTTT. It specifies CSALRVGLYNSPLHF.

The CDR3 loop is CASSLEEGLAVYEQYV. The CDR3 DNA reads as TGTGCCAGCAGCTTGGAGGAGGGACTAGCGGTCTACGAGCAGTACGTC. This chain links TRBV5-6 with TRBJ2-7, with 11 bases matching TRBD2. The CDR3 spans 16 residues. The germline V gene has CDR1 SGHDT and CDR2 YYEEEE. Unmatched junction bases numbered 5, after V lost 0 bases and J lost 3 bases.

V gene TRBV7-4 combines with J gene TRBJ2-1; D gene uncertain. This CDR3 has 15 amino acids. Germline CDR1 is SGHVT and CDR2 is SQSDAQ. Trimming left V 0 bases short and J 10 bases short, with 16 bases between. For the CDR3, the DNA is TGTGCCAGCAGCTTAGCGCAGTTGAATGTGGGCGAGCAGTTCTTC. Encoded protein: CASSLAQLNVGEQFF.

The chain links TRBV12-3 or TRBV12-4 to TRBJ1-1; the D gene is possibly TRBD1 (6 bases). The V end lost 1 base, the J end lost 4 bases, and 13 bases lay between the germline ends. This CDR3 is 15 amino acids long. The CDR3: CASSLEFSGATEAFF. CDR3 bases: TGTGCCAGCAGTTTAGAGTTTTCGGGGGCCACTGAAGCTTTCTTT.

This clonotype was picked up a small number of times. The CDR3: CASSPTQGLSYEQYF. The CDR3 coding sequence is TGTGCCAGCAGCCCCACCCAGGGTTTATCCTACGAGCAGTACTTC. The rearrangement uses TRBV4-2 and TRBJ2-7, with a possible D match to TRBD1 (5 bases). CDR3 size: 15 residues. Germline loops: CDR1 LGHNA, CDR2 YNFKEQ. V was clipped by 4 bases and J by 1 base, with 14 bases between them.

This clonotype showed up many times. The genes are TRBV6-1 and TRBJ2-7; 14 nucleotides align to TRBD2. This CDR3 spans 16 amino acids. Trimming removed 7 bases from V and 2 bases from J; junction bases left unmatched: 7. Per germline, CDR1 MNHNS and CDR2 SASEGT. CDR3 loop: CASNLGTSGSTYEQYF. DNA of the CDR3: TGTGCCAGCAACCTCGGGACTAGCGGGAGCACCTACGAGCAGTACTTC.

The sample holds a few counts of this clonotype. The CDR3 is CAWSVGGSNQPQHF. As DNA, the CDR3 is TGTGCCTGGAGTGTTGGGGGTAGCAATCAGCCCCAGCATTTT. The chain is built from TRBV30 and TRBJ1-5; possible D gene TRBD1, 5 bases. Trimming cost V 0 bases and J 0 bases, with 6 bases left between them. The V gene's germline CDR1 is GTSNPN and CDR2 SVGIG (reference sequence). CDR3 length equals 14 residues.

This clonotype was seen a few times. The V gene is TRBV2, the J gene TRBJ2-2; D assignment may be TRBD1 or TRBD2 (5 bases each). Germline V gives CDR1 SNHLY, CDR2 FYNNEI. Trimming removed 2 bases from V and 4 bases from J, with 8 bases in between. CDR3 length: 14 residues. CDR3 nucleotides: TGTGCCAGCAGTGAAACGGGGCCCACCGGGGAGCTGTTTTTT. It specifies CASSETGPTGELFF.

This clonotype was picked up a small number of times. The chain has TRBV20-1 and TRBJ1-2, with 7 positions matching TRBD1. Trimming cost V 6 bases and J 6 bases; bases outside gene matches: 19. The CDR3 runs 16 residues. CDR1 and CDR2 from the germline V gene are DFQATT and SNEGSKA (reference sequence). The CDR3 protein is CSAQPPVGTATNGYTF. The CDR3 nucleotides read TGCAGTGCCCAACCGCCCGTTGGGACAGCTACTAATGGCTACACCTTC.

This clonotype was counted only a few times. This sequence joins TRBV12-3 or TRBV12-4 and TRBJ2-7; no clear D gene. The CDR3 consists of 13 residues. V was pared by 4 bases and J by 7 bases, with 14 bases between. Written as DNA, the CDR3 is TGTGCCAGCAGTTCCCGGCCGTCTGGGGAGCAGTACTTC. Translating it yields CASSSRPSGEQYF.